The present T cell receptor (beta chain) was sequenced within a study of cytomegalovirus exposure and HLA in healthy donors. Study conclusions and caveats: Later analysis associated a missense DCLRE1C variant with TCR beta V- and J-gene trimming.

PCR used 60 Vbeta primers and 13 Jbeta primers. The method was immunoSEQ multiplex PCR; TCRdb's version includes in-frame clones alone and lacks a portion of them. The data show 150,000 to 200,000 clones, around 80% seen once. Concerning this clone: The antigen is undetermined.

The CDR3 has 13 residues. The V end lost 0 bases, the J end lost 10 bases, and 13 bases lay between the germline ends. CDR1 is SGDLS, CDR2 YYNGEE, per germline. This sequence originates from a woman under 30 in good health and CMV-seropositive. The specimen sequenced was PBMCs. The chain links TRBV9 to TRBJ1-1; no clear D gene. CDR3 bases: TGTGCCAGCAGCGTAGACGGAGTTAGCAGAGCTTTCTTT. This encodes CASSVDGVSRAFF.